This T cell receptor beta chain was identified in a study of blood T cell repertoires in COVID-19. The wider study: Sample material is recorded as cDNA or gDNA derived from T cells, B-cell-depleted T cells, or PBMCs.

With respect to this clone: An end of the junction differs from the germline gene, which may be a read error.

CDR3 size: 12 residues. Germline V lookup: CDR1 SQVTM, CDR2 ANQGSEA. Original handling: Using reference gene primer amplification, nucleated cell counts were estimated. TCRdb's table, derived via immunoSEQ multiplex PCR, lists solely in-frame clones and lacks some. That table furnishes V, J and clone size, whereas the DNA furnished D and trimming. The table has roughly 64,000 clones, about nine tenths seen once. The rearrangement joins TRBV29-1 to TRBJ1-2, with 7 bases matching TRBD1. The sample consisted of peripheral blood. The clonotype was recovered from a man aged 50 or older with active COVID-19. The CDR3: CSAEGQVIGYTF. In DNA, the CDR3 is TGCAGCGCTGAAGGACAGGTGATCGGCTACACCTTC.